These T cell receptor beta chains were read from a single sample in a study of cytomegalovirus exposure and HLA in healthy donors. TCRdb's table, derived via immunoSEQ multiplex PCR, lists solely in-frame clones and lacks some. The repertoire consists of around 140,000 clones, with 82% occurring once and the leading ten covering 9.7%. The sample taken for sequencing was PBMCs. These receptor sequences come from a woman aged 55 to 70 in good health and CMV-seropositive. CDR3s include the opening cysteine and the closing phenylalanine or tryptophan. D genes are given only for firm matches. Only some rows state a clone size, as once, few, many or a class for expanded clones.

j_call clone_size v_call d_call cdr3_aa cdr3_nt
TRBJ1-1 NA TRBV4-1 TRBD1 CASSPTRQGRAVNTEAFF TGCGCCAGCAGCCCAACGAGACAGGGTAGGGCCGTGAACACTGAAGCTTTCTTT
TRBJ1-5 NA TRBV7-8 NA CASSLSGNFNQPQHF TGTGCCAGCAGCTTAAGCGGTAACTTCAATCAGCCCCAGCATTTT
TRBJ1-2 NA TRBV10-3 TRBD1 CAISATGGRDYGYTF TGTGCCATCAGTGCCACAGGGGGCCGGGACTATGGCTACACCTTC
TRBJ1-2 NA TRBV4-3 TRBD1 CASSQSVGGQTLYGYTF TGCGCCAGCAGCCAGTCCGTGGGGGGACAGACACTTTATGGCTACACCTTC
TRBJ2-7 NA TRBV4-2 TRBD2 CASSHSGTSGYEQYF TGTGCCAGCAGCCATTCGGGGACTAGCGGTTACGAGCAGTACTTC
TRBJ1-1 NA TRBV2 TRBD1 CASTPREGTGLEAFF TGTGCCAGCACCCCCCGGGAGGGGACAGGGCTTGAAGCTTTCTTT
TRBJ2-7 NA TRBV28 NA CASTPISIPGVHEQYF TGTGCCAGCACCCCCATATCCATCCCGGGAGTCCACGAGCAGTACTTC
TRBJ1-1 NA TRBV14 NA CASSSRPGVEAFF TGTGCCAGCAGTTCTCGGCCAGGCGTTGAAGCTTTCTTT
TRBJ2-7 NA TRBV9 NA CASSVGRRQPDEQYF TGTGCCAGCAGCGTAGGGCGCAGGCAGCCCGACGAGCAGTACTTC
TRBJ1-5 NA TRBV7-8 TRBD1 CASSLGRDRAQPQHF TGTGCCAGCAGCTTGGGTCGGGACAGGGCTCAGCCCCAGCATTTT
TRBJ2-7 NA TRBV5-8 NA CASTPVSYEQYF TGTGCCAGCACCCCCGTATCCTACGAGCAGTACTTC
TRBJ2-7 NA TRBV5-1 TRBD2 CASSPGWREGRGEQYF TGCGCCAGCAGCCCAGGGTGGCGGGAGGGCCGGGGCGAGCAGTACTTC
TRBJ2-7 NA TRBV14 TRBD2 CASSQGLAGGHEQYF TGTGCCAGCAGCCAGGGTCTAGCGGGAGGCCACGAGCAGTACTTC
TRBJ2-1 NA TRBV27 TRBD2 CASRLAGGPSNEQFF TGTGCCAGCAGGTTAGCGGGAGGGCCCTCGAATGAGCAGTTCTTC
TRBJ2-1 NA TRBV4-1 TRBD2 CASSQDGGRNSYNEQFF TGCGCCAGCAGCCAAGATGGCGGGAGGAACTCCTACAATGAGCAGTTCTTC
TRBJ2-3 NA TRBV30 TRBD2 CAWSVQGLAGDTQYF TGTGCCTGGAGTGTACAGGGACTAGCGGGAGATACGCAGTATTTT
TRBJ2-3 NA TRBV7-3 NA CASSDGGSVNTQYF TGTGCCAGCAGCGACGGGGGTTCCGTAAATACGCAGTATTTT
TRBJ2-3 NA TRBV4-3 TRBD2 CASSHLAGRLDTQYF TGCGCCAGCAGCCATCTAGCGGGGAGGTTAGATACGCAGTATTTT
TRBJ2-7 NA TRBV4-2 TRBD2 CASSQGVQAPGLAKYEQYF TGTGCCAGCAGCCAAGGGGTCCAAGCCCCGGGACTAGCAAAGTACGAGCAGTACTTC
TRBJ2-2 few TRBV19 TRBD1 CASNRGYTGELFF TGTGCCAGTAACAGGGGTTACACCGGGGAGCTGTTTTTT
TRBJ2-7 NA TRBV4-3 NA CASSQDRGYEQYF TGCGCCAGCAGCCAAGATAGGGGGTACGAGCAGTACTTC
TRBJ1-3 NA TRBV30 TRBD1 CAWSVFRGLSGNTIYF TGTGCCTGGAGTGTTTTCAGGGGGTTATCCGGAAACACCATATATTTT
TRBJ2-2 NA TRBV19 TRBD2 CASSMDPSGTFANTGELFF TGTGCCAGTAGTATGGATCCTAGCGGGACTTTCGCGAACACCGGGGAGCTGTTTTTT
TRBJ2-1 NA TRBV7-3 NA CASSPAPGRGNEQFF TGTGCCAGCAGCCCAGCCCCGGGAAGGGGGAATGAGCAGTTCTTC
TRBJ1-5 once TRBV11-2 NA CASSLVGGVGQPQHF TGTGCCAGCAGCTTAGTCGGAGGGGTGGGGCAGCCCCAGCATTTT
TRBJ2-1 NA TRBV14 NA CASSQGSIVPDDEQFF TGTGCCAGCAGCCAAGGAAGTATAGTCCCTGATGATGAGCAGTTCTTC
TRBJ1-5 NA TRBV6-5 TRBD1 CASSYDRAQPQHF TGTGCCAGCAGTTACGACAGGGCCCAGCCCCAGCATTTT
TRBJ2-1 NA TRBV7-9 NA CASSLLDSKEYNEQFF TGTGCCAGCAGCTTACTCGATAGTAAAGAGTACAATGAGCAGTTCTTC
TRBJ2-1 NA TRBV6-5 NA CASSVRGGYNEQFF TGTGCCAGCAGTGTACGGGGTGGCTACAATGAGCAGTTCTTC